At least ten counts were recorded for the clone carrying this T cell receptor (beta chain). The antigen is not known. The sample originates from a study of T-cell memory formation after mild COVID-19. Notes on the study in general: CD8+ contracting clones occupied EMRA, while CD4+ ones occupied mainly CM and EM. Cross-reactive memory apparently joined, as some responding clones appeared in pre-infection memory.

The ends lost 5 bases at V and 14 bases at J; junction bases unmatched: 12. The CDR3 loop spans 14 amino acids. Constant-segment-primed 5'RACE gave TCR alpha and TCR beta cDNA libraries with sample barcodes and UMIs. TCRdb passed the 5' RACE reads through MiXCR, listing each CDR3 protein once. This sample has 350,000 to 500,000 distinct CDR3 sequences, with 20% found just once. This chain joins TRBV12-3 or TRBV12-4 and TRBJ1-4; 9 bases are a match to TRBD1. Sequenced sample: PBMCs or a T cell subset sorted from them (not recorded which). The receptor was isolated from an adult woman who had mild COVID-19 (a few samples of this study predate the infection). Cell type and time point are not known. CDR3 DNA: TGTGCCAGCAGTCCTCGACAGGGGGGTTTTTGGCTGTTTTTT. This sequence encodes CASSPRQGGFWLFF.